The T cell receptor (beta chain) under discussion was sequenced for a study of blood T cell repertoires in COVID-19 (dated by TCRdb to the early 2020s). With respect to the entire study: Samples covering the acute and convalescent phases of COVID-19 were provided by collaborators in the United States, Italy and Spain. The material from the prospective study consisted of cDNA or gDNA derived from T cells, B-cell-depleted T cells, or PBMCs. The dataset comprised deeply sampled blood TCRbeta repertoires from subjects exposed to, actively infected with, or recovered from COVID-19. The repertoires were made available in a free public database intended to serve as a resource for research on the immune response to SARS-CoV-2. The samples were drawn from two sources: the first 160 participants of the ongoing ImmuneRACE study, and 1,254 subjects contributed by 6 global collaborators. Sample metadata almost always included a de-identified subject ID, COVID-19 status, age in years and sex. Where available, HLA class I and class II types were taken from metadata supplied by the sample provider and were not determined by assay-based typing. What the research found in general, with its limitations: The quantity of clinical and demographic metadata differed by source and by participant and was supplied without curation.

Remarks on this clone: The clone's antigen remains unknown. No much larger clone is present one base from it, and per-base qualities are unavailable.

The collaborating institutions used their own protocols to collect whole blood in K2EDTA tubes. For TCRbeta analysis, collaborators shipped samples as frozen whole blood, isolated PBMCs, or DNA extracted from either of those sample types. TCRbeta CDR3 regions were amplified from genomic DNA using the immunoSEQ Assay, a bias-controlled multiplex PCR. Regarding the original processing steps: The number of nucleated cells in each sample was estimated by amplification of reference gene primers within the assay. Sequence reads were collapsed and filtered to measure the absolute abundance of every unique TCRbeta CDR3 rearrangement. For each sample, productive Simpson clonality was calculated as the square root of Simpson's diversity index across productive rearrangements. TCRdb obtained this table from immuneACCESS and retained in-frame rearrangements with V and J assigned. These tables miss some clones; where compared with another copy, unresolved V genes account for less than half of the shortfall, and the remainder is unexplained. V and J calls and clone size are those listed in that table; D and trimming were worked out from the DNA. Present in this sample are about 290,000 clones, around four fifths of which were seen just once. The biggest ten clones account for approximately 4.1% of the sample.

After removal of 5 bases from V and 10 bases from J, the junction retains 8 bases not matched to a gene. CDR3 length: 15 amino acids, cysteine to phenylalanine. This entry keeps only the CDR3 DNA: 45 bases, framed from base 1. From the germline V gene, CDR1 is MGHDK and CDR2 is SYGVNS. The specimen sequenced was peripheral blood. The origin of this receptor is a woman between 45 and 65 years old with active or convalescent COVID-19. The chain links TRBV25-1 with TRBJ2-1; 13 bases in the junction line up with TRBD2. Read as DNA, the sequence is TGTGCCAGCAGTCTGGGGACTAGCGGGGCGAACGAGCAGTTCTTC. It codes for CASSLGTSGANEQFF.